This record concerns one T cell receptor (beta chain) sequence. Its cognate antigen has yet to be identified. The record has no base qualities; no much larger clone is one base away. The collaborating institutions used their own protocols to collect whole blood in K2EDTA tubes. For TCRbeta analysis, collaborator samples were shipped as frozen whole blood, as isolated PBMCs, or as DNA extracted from either sample type. CDR1 and CDR2, per the germline V gene, are KGHSH and LQKENI. The germline ends are 15 bases apart after V is trimmed by 1 base and J by 6 bases. Reading from cysteine to phenylalanine, the CDR3 counts 15 amino acids. The only DNA kept is the CDR3, 45 bases in frame from the first base. The immunoSEQ Assay, a bias-controlled multiplex PCR, was used to amplify TCRbeta CDR3 regions from genomic DNA. Per the source publication's procedure: Nucleated cell counts per sample were estimated from amplification of reference gene primers within the assay. Sequence reads were collapsed and filtered to measure the absolute abundance of every unique TCRbeta CDR3 rearrangement. For each sample, productive Simpson clonality was calculated as the square root of Simpson's diversity index across productive rearrangements. Drawn from immuneACCESS, this table holds only the in-frame rearrangements with V and J called that TCRdb kept. Clones are partly lost; checked studies trace under half to an unresolved V gene and leave the rest unexplained. V, J and clone size derive from that table, while D and trimming were established from the DNA sequence. In this sample the table shows 130,000 to 150,000 clones, 88% of which occur a single time. The ten most abundant clones make up about 10% of the sample.

This record belongs to a study of blood T cell repertoires in COVID-19 (TCRdb year 2020). General notes on the study: The collaborator samples originated in the United States, Italy and Spain and spanned the acute and convalescent phases of COVID-19. The material from the prospective study consisted of cDNA or gDNA derived from T cells, B-cell-depleted T cells, or PBMCs. The dataset comprised deeply sampled blood TCRbeta repertoires from subjects exposed to, actively infected with, or recovered from COVID-19. The repertoires were released in a freely available public database meant as a resource for research on the immune response to SARS-CoV-2. Samples came from the ongoing ImmuneRACE study (first 160 participants) plus 1,254 subjects from 6 global collaborators. Nearly every sample came with metadata listing a de-identified subject ID, COVID-19 status, age in years and sex. Where available, HLA class I and class II types were obtained from metadata supplied by the sample provider rather than from assay-based typing.

Overall results and qualifications from the work: How much clinical and demographic metadata was included differed by source and by participant, and the metadata was provided uncurated.

The sequence links TRBV18 to TRBJ1-1; the D segment could be TRBD1, given 6 matching bases. The origin of this receptor is a middle-aged man with active or convalescent COVID-19. The sequenced sample was peripheral blood. Here the CDR3 is given as CASSPQVQAGAEAFF. The sequence in DNA is TGTGCCAGCTCACCACAGGTTCAGGCAGGGGCTGAAGCTTTCTTT.